This TCR beta chain stems from a study of breast tumors, draining lymph nodes, adjacent tissues. The CDR3 loop spans 16 amino acids. Germline V gives CDR1 SNHLY, CDR2 FYNNEI. Trimming cost V 6 bases and J 0 bases; bases outside gene matches: 7. The lymph nodes were axillary draining lymph nodes from breast cancer patients. TCRdb re-called the multiplex PCR reads through MiXCR, storing one row per CDR3 protein. The sample records 150,000 to 250,000 distinct CDR3 sequences, approximately 33% being singletons. Overall study results and limits: The lymph node origin of tumor T cells was framed as consistent with a hypothesis, not demonstrated. Findings are consistent with lymph node origin and intratumoral expansion of most tumor T cells. Luminal-like breast cancer showed significantly higher tumor–nontumor repertoire similarity than basal-like. Tumor repertoires ranked between lymph nodes and nontumor tissue in diversity, with V and J gene preferences.

In the case of this clonotype: What it binds is unknown.

The sequenced material came from axillary lymph node tissue. This clonotype was obtained from a female donor with breast cancer. Some clones in this sample may be carry-over from other donors' samples. The chain couples TRBV2 to TRBJ2-2; 7 nucleotides line up with TRBD2. The CDR3: CASSRTRETNTGELFF. CDR3 in DNA: TGTGCCAGCAGCCGGACTAGGGAAACGAACACCGGGGAGCTGTTTTTT.